This T cell receptor (beta chain) was captured by sequencing in a study of T-cell memory formation after mild COVID-19. Study summary: The two donors had largely donor-specific TCR clusters.

This clonotype came up a few times. Germline V CDR1 and CDR2: SGHVS, FNYEAQ. The CDR3 loop spans 16 amino acids. Trimming cost V 0 bases and J 3 bases; bases outside gene matches: 1. TCRdb independently ran MiXCR on the 5' RACE reads; one entry per CDR3 protein. The table shows roughly 550,000 distinct CDR3 sequences, with roughly 20% occurring only once. Sequencing used PBMCs or a T cell subset sorted from them (not recorded which). The TCR originated in an adult woman who had mild COVID-19 (a few samples of this study predate the infection). Cell type and time point are not known. The V gene is TRBV7-6, the J gene TRBJ2-7; TRBD2 matches at 14 bases. CDR3 nucleotides: TGTGCCAGCAGCTTAGCGGGGACTAGCGGGAGCTACGAGCAGTACTTC. As protein: CASSLAGTSGSYEQYF.